The following is a T cell receptor (beta chain) sequence with its context. This sample stems from a study of CD8+ T cells in alopecia areata. TCR sequencing used cDNA made by reverse transcription of extracted RNA. Sequencing used immunoSEQ multiplex PCR; TCRdb keeps in-frame clones, though not all of them. Of more than 130,000 clones listed, 65% to 90% are singletons. Documented treatment: oral pan-JAK inhibitor, 5-10 mg twice daily. It was from alopecia areata patients that lesional scalp punch biopsies and peripheral blood were collected. Trimming stripped 0 bases from V and 7 bases from J, with 11 bases between. CDR1 SGDLS and CDR2 YYNGEE come from the germline V gene. The CDR3 consists of 13 residues.

This clonotype originated in a human donor with alopecia areata. The V and J genes are TRBV9 and TRBJ2-7; possible D gene TRBD2, 6 bases. Sequencing was performed on CD8+ T cells sorted from blood, taken at week 4, from a patient treated with tofacitinib. The DNA of the CDR3 is TGTGCCAGCAGCGTAGGAGGGGCGGGAGAGCAGTACTTC. Protein: CASSVGGAGEQYF.